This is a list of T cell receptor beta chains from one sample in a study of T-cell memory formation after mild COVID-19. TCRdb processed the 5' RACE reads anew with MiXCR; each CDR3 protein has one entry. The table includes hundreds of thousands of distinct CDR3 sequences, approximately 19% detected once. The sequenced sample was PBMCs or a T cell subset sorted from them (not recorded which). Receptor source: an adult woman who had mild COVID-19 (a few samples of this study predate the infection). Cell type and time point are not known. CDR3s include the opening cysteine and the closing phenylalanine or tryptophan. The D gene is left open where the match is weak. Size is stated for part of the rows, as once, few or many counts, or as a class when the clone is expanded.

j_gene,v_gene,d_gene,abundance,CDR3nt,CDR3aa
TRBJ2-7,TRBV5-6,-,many,TGTGCCAGCAGCCCGGGGCGGTTTTCCTACGAGCAGTACTTC,CASSPGRFSYEQYF
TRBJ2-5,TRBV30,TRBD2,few,TGTGCCTGGAGGTCGACTAGCGGCCAAGAGACCCAGTACTTC,CAWRSTSGQETQYF
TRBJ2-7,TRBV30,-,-,TGTGCCTGGAGTGTAGGGGGGAACTACGAGCAGTACTTC,CAWSVGGNYEQYF
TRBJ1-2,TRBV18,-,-,TGTGCCAGCTCGATTGGCGGATGGGGACCCTCCTATGGCTACACCTTC,CASSIGGWGPSYGYTF
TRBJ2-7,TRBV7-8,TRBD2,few,TGTGCCAGCAGCCCCGATAGGGCGGGAGTCCTCTACGAGCAGTACTTC,CASSPDRAGVLYEQYF
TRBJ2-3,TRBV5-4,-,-,TGTGCCAGCAGCCATCACCAGGGTGCAGATACGCAGTATTTT,CASSHHQGADTQYF
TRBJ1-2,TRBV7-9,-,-,TGTGCCAGCAGCTTAACCCTAATTATTAACTATGGCTACACCTTC,CASSLTLIINYGYTF
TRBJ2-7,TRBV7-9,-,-,TGTGCCAGCAGTTCAAATGGGGTACCCGCTATGTACTTC,CASSSNGVPAMYF
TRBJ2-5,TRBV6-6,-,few,TGTGCCAGCAGTTACGGAGGGCGGGGGCAGGAGACCCAGTACTTC,CASSYGGRGQETQYF
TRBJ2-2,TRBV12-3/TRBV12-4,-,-,TGTGCCAGCAGGGGGCTTGGGCGTCTCGGGGAGCTGTTTTTT,CASRGLGRLGELFF
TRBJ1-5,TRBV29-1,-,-,TGCAGCGTTGAAGAAGGCTCGGGTAGTGGTCAGCCCCAGCATTTT,CSVEEGSGSGQPQHF
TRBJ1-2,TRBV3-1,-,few,TGTGCCAGCAGCCAAGGACGCTATGGCTACACCTTC,CASSQGRYGYTF
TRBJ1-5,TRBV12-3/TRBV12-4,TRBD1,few,TGTGCCAGCAATGGACAGGATAGCAATCAGCCCCAGCATTTT,CASNGQDSNQPQHF
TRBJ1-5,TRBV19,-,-,TGTGCCAGTAGTACTGCCGCGACAGGTCCTTATCAGCCCCAGCATTTT,CASSTAATGPYQPQHF
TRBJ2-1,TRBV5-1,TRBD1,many,TGCGCCAGCAGCCCATCGACAGGGGGTTACAATGAGCAGTTCTTC,CASSPSTGGYNEQFF
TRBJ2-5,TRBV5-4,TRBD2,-,TGTGCCAGCAGCTTGGGGCCTAGCGGGGACGGAGAGACCCAGTACTTC,CASSLGPSGDGETQYF
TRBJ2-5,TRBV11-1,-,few,TGTGCCAGCGCTGAGGGACACATAAGCCAAGAGACCCAGTACTTC,CASAEGHISQETQYF
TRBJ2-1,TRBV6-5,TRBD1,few,TGTGCCAGCAGTTCTGGACAGGGGGCCGTCTATGAGCAGTTCTTC,CASSSGQGAVYEQFF
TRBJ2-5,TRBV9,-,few,TGTGCCAGCAGCGTAGCTCCTAGCGTGGGGGAGACCCAGTACTTC,CASSVAPSVGETQYF
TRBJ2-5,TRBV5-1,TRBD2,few,TGCGCCAGCAGCTTGGCTCTAACTAGCGGGAGTGAGACCCAGTACTTC,CASSLALTSGSETQYF
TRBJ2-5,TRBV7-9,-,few,TGTGCCAGCAGCCCTCCGTTCGCGGGGCAAGAGACCCAGTACTTC,CASSPPFAGQETQYF
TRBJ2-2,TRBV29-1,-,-,TGCAGCGTTGGGGCAGGGACGAACACCGGTGAGCTGTTTTTT,CSVGAGTNTGELFF
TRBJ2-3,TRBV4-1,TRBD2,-,TGCGCCAGCAGCCAAGGGACTAGCGGCCCCACAGATACGCAGTATTTT,CASSQGTSGPTDTQYF
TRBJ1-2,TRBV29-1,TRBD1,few,TGCAGCGTTGGGGACAGGGCTGGCTACACCTTC,CSVGDRAGYTF
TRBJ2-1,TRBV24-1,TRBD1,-,TGTGCCACCAGTGATTTAAGGTCGGGACAGTTTAACAATGAGCAGTTCTTC,CATSDLRSGQFNNEQFF
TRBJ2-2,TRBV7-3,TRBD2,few,TGTGCCAGTGGGACTAGCGGGGGGCGTTACACCGGGGAGCTGTTTTTT,CASGTSGGRYTGELFF
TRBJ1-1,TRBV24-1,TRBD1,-,TGTGCCACCATTGACGGGACAGTGAACACTGAAGCTTTCTTT,CATIDGTVNTEAFF
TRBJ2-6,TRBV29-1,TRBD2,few,TGCAGCGTTACCGGGGGGGAGGCTGGGGCCAACGTCCTGACTTTC,CSVTGGEAGANVLTF
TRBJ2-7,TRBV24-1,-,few,TGTGCCACCAGTGATTCTTTGACAGGCTCCTACGAGCAGTACTTC,CATSDSLTGSYEQYF
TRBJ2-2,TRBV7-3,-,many,TGTGCCAGCAGCCTTCGTCGGGGGACCGGGGAGCTGTTTTTT,CASSLRRGTGELFF
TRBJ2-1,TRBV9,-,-,TGTGCCAGCAGCGTAGGCGGCGACTACTCCTACAATGAGCAGTTCTTC,CASSVGGDYSYNEQFF